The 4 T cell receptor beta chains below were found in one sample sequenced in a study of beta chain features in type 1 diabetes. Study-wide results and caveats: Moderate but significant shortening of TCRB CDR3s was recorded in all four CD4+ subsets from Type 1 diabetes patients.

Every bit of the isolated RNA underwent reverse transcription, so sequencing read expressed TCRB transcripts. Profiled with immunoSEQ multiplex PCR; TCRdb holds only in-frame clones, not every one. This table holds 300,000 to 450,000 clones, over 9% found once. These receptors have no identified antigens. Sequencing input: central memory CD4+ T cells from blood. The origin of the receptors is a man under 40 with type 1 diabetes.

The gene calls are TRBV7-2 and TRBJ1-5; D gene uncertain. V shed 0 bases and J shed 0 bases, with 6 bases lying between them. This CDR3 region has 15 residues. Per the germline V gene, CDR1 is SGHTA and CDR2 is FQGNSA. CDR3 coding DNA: TGTGCCAGCAGCTTAGCGCTAGTTAGCAATCAGCCCCAGCATTTT. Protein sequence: CASSLALVSNQPQHF.

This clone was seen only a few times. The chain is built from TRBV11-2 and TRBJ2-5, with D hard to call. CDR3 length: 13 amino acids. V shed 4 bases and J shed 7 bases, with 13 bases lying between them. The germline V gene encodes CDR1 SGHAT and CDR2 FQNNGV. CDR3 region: CASSSDAGVTQYF. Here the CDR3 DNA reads TGTGCCAGCAGCTCCGATGCCGGCGTGACCCAGTACTTC.

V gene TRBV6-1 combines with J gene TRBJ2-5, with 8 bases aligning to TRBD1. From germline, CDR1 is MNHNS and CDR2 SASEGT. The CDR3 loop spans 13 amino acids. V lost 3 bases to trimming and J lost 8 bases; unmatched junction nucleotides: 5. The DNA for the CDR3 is TGTGCCAGCAGTGAGACAGGGACAGGAACCCAGTACTTC. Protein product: CASSETGTGTQYF.

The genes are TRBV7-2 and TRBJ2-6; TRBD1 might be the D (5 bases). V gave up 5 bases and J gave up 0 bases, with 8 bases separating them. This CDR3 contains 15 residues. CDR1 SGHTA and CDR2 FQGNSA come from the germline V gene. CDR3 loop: CASSHRISGANVLTF. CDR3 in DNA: TGTGCCAGCAGCCACAGGATCTCTGGGGCCAACGTCCTGACTTTC.